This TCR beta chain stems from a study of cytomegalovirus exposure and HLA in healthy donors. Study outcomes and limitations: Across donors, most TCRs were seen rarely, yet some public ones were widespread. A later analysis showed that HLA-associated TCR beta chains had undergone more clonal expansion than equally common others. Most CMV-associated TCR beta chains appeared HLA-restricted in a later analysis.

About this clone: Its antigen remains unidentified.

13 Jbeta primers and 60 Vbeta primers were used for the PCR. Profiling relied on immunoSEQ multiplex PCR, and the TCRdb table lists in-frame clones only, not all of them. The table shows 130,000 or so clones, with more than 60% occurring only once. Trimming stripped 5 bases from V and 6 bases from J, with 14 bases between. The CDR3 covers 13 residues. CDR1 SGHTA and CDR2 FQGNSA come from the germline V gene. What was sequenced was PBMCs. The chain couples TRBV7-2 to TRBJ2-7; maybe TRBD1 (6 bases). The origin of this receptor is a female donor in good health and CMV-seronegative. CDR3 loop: CASSPRAGAEQYF. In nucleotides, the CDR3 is TGTGCCAGCAGCCCTCGGGCAGGGGCCGAGCAGTACTTC.